Following are 19 T cell receptor beta chains from one sample sequenced in a study of CD8 T cells in ankylosing spondylitis. Study results and limitations: Several highly homologous variants made up a TCR beta motif that seemed to typify ankylosing spondylitis blood.

The antigens of these receptors remain unknown. MiXCR, applied by TCRdb to the 5' RACE reads, yields one record per CDR3 protein. The sample yields 750,000 to 850,000 distinct CDR3 sequences, about 10% seen once. The specimen was blood, either unsorted or a sorted T cell fraction (not recorded which). The receptors come from a male donor with ankylosing spondylitis.

The chain recombines TRBV29-1 with TRBJ1-4; 7 bases agree with TRBD1. The CDR3 runs 13 residues. CDR1 SQVTM and CDR2 ANQGSEA come from the germline V gene. The trim removed 4 bases at V and 7 bases at J, leaving 6 bases unmatched. In DNA, the CDR3 is TGCAGCGTTGGGACAGGCCTAGGTGAAAAACTGTTTTTT. Encoded protein: CSVGTGLGEKLFF.

This clonotype appeared a few times. V is TRBV20-1 and J is TRBJ2-3, with TRBD2 matching over 11 bases. The CDR3 covers 14 residues. CDR1 is DFQATT, CDR2 SNEGSKA, per germline (reference sequence). The V segment lost 5 bases and the J segment 8 bases; nucleotides outside the gene matches: 9. The CDR3 sequence: CSADGLAGGGTQYF. CDR3 bases: TGCAGTGCTGACGGACTAGCGGGCGGAGGTACGCAGTATTTT.

This clonotype was found a few times. The chain combines TRBV20-1 with TRBJ1-2; 8 bases line up with TRBD1. The V gene's germline CDR1 is DFQATT and CDR2 SNEGSKA (reference sequence). The CDR3 runs 14 residues. Germline trimming cut 2 bases from V and 3 bases from J; bases unmatched to any gene: 5. CDR3 coding DNA: TGCAGTGCTAGATTTTGGACAGGGCACTATGGCTACACCTTC. Translating gives CSARFWTGHYGYTF.

This chain uses TRBV5-6 with TRBJ2-7; no clear D. The V end lost 5 bases, the J end lost 0 bases, and 18 bases lay between the germline ends. In germline, CDR1 is SGHDT, CDR2 YYEEEE. CDR3 length equals 16 residues. Here the CDR3 reads CASSRTSRLFSYEQYF. CDR3 DNA sequence: TGTGCCAGCAGTCGAACCAGCAGGTTATTCTCCTACGAGCAGTACTTC.

The V and J genes are TRBV9 and TRBJ1-3; the D gene is possibly TRBD1 (6 bases). V dropped 4 bases and J dropped 0 bases, with 14 bases sitting between them. There are 16 residues in the CDR3. Germline CDR1 reads SGDLS; CDR2 reads YYNGEE. The CDR3 is CASSKGDTRSGNTIYF. CDR3 coding DNA: TGTGCCAGCAGCAAGGGGGACACTCGCTCTGGAAACACCATATATTTT.

The V and J genes are TRBV12-3 or TRBV12-4 and TRBJ1-5; TRBD1 aligns across 9 bases. This CDR3 comprises 14 residues. J lost 5 bases, V lost 6 bases, and 5 bases had no gene match. This chain's CDR3 is CASRGGQGHQPQHF. DNA of the CDR3: TGTGCCAGCAGGGGAGGACAGGGGCATCAGCCCCAGCATTTT.

This clonotype has a handful of counts. This rearrangement joins TRBV5-1 to TRBJ2-3; 11 nucleotides line up with TRBD2. This CDR3 is built from 15 residues. The germline V gene encodes CDR1 SGHRS and CDR2 YFSETQ. The J segment lost 6 bases and the V segment lost 0 bases, leaving 3 bases of the junction unmatched. The CDR3 loop reads CASSLGPSGRDTQYF. CDR3 nucleotides: TGCGCCAGCAGCTTGGGGCCTAGCGGGAGGGATACGCAGTATTTT.

V is TRBV25-1 and J is TRBJ2-4; D may be TRBD1 (7 bases). V was pared by 9 bases and J by 7 bases, with 19 bases between. This CDR3 comprises 14 residues. The germline V gene has CDR1 MGHDK and CDR2 SYGVNS. The CDR3 here is CARKTTGRINIQYF. The DNA of the CDR3 is TGTGCCAGGAAGACGACAGGGAGGATTAACATTCAGTACTTC. Combining the CDR3 with reference TRBV25-1 and TRBJ2-4 gives the whole variable domain EADIYQTPRYLVIGTGKKITLECSQTMGHDKMYWYQQDPGMELHLIHYSYGVNSTEKGDLSSESTVSRIRTEHFPLTLESARPSHTSQYLCARKTTGRINIQYFGAGTRLSVL.

This chain links TRBV20-1 with TRBJ2-1, with 15 bases identical to TRBD2. Germline V lookup: CDR1 DFQATT, CDR2 SNEGSKA (reference sequence). The CDR3 totals 19 residues. V lost 5 bases and J lost 5; bases outside the gene matches: 16. In nucleotides, the CDR3 is TGCAGTGCTCAGACGCCGGGACTAGCGGGAGGCGGGAGAGACAATGAGCAGTTCTTC. As protein: CSAQTPGLAGGGRDNEQFF.

Remarks on this clonotype: A much larger clone lies one base from this, so it may be a read error. The V and J genes are TRBV5-4 and TRBJ2-7; 8 bases match TRBD1. This CDR3 is 13 amino acids long. The V gene's germline CDR1 is SGHNT and CDR2 YYREEE (reference sequence). V shed 3 bases, J shed 5 bases, and the junction held 4 bases outside the gene matches. CDR3 bases: TGTGCCAGCAGCTCGGACAGGGCCAACGAGCAGTACTTC. This encodes CASSSDRANEQYF.

With regard to this clonotype: Its ends do not fully match the called genes, so a read error is possible. The chain couples TRBV20-1 to TRBJ2-7; the D is unclear. Germline V gives CDR1 DFQATT, CDR2 SNEGSKA (reference sequence). The length of the CDR3 is 14 residues. The DNA of the CDR3 is TGCTGTGCTAGAGATGGTCTCCTAACCTACGAGCAGTACTTC. It yields the protein CCARDGLLTYEQYF.

This clonotype has more than one count but fewer than ten. The J gene is TRBJ2-5, the V gene TRBV30; D possibly corresponds to TRBD2 (5 bases). The CDR3 covers 14 residues. The germline CDR1 and CDR2 sequences are GTSNPN and SVGIG (reference sequence). The V and J ends lost 2 bases and 2 bases respectively, with 12 bases between them. CDR3 amino acids: CAWSPDGGQETQYF. The CDR3 coding sequence is TGTGCCTGGAGTCCTGACGGCGGGCAAGAGACCCAGTACTTC.

The chain uses TRBV12-3 or TRBV12-4 and TRBJ2-5; weak D call: TRBD1 (6 bases). This CDR3 has 17 amino acids. Deletions cut 1 base from V and 4 bases from J, with 19 bases between. CDR3 amino acids: CASSLGVGDNFGETQYF. CDR3 coding DNA: TGTGCCAGCAGTTTAGGGGTGGGGGACAATTTCGGAGAGACCCAGTACTTC.

There are a few counts of this clonotype. The chain carries TRBV20-1 and TRBJ2-1; D uncertain. Germline V gives CDR1 DFQATT, CDR2 SNEGSKA (reference sequence). Deletions cut 1 base from V and 6 bases from J, with 1 base between. The CDR3 sequence is 10 residues long. The CDR3 DNA reads TGCAGTGCTAGAGCCAATGAGCAGTTCTTC. It encodes CSARANEQFF.

This clonotype was seen at least ten times. The chain employs TRBV20-1 and TRBJ2-1; TRBD2 aligns across 8 bases. The V segment lost 5 bases and the J segment 4 bases; nucleotides outside the gene matches: 10. CDR1 is DFQATT, CDR2 SNEGSKA, per germline (reference sequence). This CDR3 contains 15 residues. The CDR3 DNA follows: TGCAGTGCTGCTTATCTAGCGGGTCGTTACAATGAGCAGTTCTTC. This encodes CSAAYLAGRYNEQFF.

The chain uses TRBV6-1 and TRBJ2-7; D remains ambiguous. Trimming cost V 8 bases and J 0 bases, with 14 bases left between them. The germline V gene encodes CDR1 MNHNS and CDR2 SASEGT. CDR3 size: 14 residues. Here the CDR3 reads CASARRPSSYEQYF. The CDR3 DNA sequence: TGTGCCAGCGCTCGACGGCCTAGCTCCTACGAGCAGTACTTC.

V gene TRBV20-1 combines with J gene TRBJ2-5; possibly TRBD1 for D (5 bases). V lost 0 bases to trimming and J lost 5 bases, with 16 bases between them. Germline-derived CDR1 and CDR2 are DFQATT and SNEGSKA (reference sequence). The CDR3 has 15 amino acids. CDR3 coding DNA: TGCAGTGCTAGAGAAACCGGCAGGGTATGGGAGACCCAGTACTTC. Amino acid sequence: CSARETGRVWETQYF.

The chain employs TRBV7-2 and TRBJ2-5; D call uncertain. This CDR3 region has 13 residues. Germline-derived CDR1 and CDR2 are SGHTA and FQGNSA. V was shortened by 1 base and J by 10 bases, with 13 bases between the two germline ends. The CDR3 coding sequence is TGTGCCAGCAGCTTAGTGGGGAACGGTGACCAGTACTTC. Its translation: CASSLVGNGDQYF.

This clonotype appeared a few times. The chain recombines TRBV7-2 with TRBJ1-1; D is uncertain. The length of the CDR3 is 14 residues. CDR1 is SGHTA, CDR2 FQGNSA, per germline. Trimming stripped 5 bases from V and 5 bases from J, with 15 bases between. In DNA, the CDR3 is TGTGCCAGCAGCCCGACACTACAGCTTACTGAAGCTTTCTTT. The encoded protein is CASSPTLQLTEAFF.